The rows below give T cell receptor beta chains drawn from one sample of a study of blood T cells in healthy people across ages. TCRdb redid the calling of the 5' RACE reads with MiXCR, one entry per CDR3 protein. The sample has 1.5 million to 2 million distinct CDR3 sequences, about 28% seen once. The source material was blood. These receptor sequences come from a woman in her twenties or thirties in good health. Each CDR3 is given with its conserved first and last residue. Fields, in order: clone size, J gene, D gene, V gene, CDR3 protein, CDR3 DNA. A D gene is named only where the DNA matches it firmly. Clone size appears in some rows only: once, few, many, or a class for an expanded clone.

clone size: NA; J gene: TRBJ2-1; D gene: NA; V gene: TRBV11-2; CDR3 protein: CASGGASDQFF; CDR3 DNA: TGTGCCAGCGGGGGGGCTAGCGATCAGTTCTTC
clone size: few; J gene: TRBJ1-4; D gene: NA; V gene: TRBV29-1; CDR3 protein: CSVPGSLNEKLFF; CDR3 DNA: TGCAGCGTGCCCGGGTCCTTAAATGAAAAACTGTTTTTT
clone size: NA; J gene: TRBJ1-5; D gene: NA; V gene: TRBV12-3/TRBV12-4; CDR3 protein: CASSLLGEGQPQHF; CDR3 DNA: TGTGCCAGCAGTTTATTAGGAGAAGGACAGCCCCAGCATTTT
clone size: few; J gene: TRBJ1-4; D gene: NA; V gene: TRBV28; CDR3 protein: CASSSVLSREVHSEKLFF; CDR3 DNA: TGTGCCAGCAGTTCGGTGCTGTCGAGGGAGGTCCATTCGGAAAAACTGTTTTTT
clone size: few; J gene: TRBJ2-7; D gene: NA; V gene: TRBV6-2/TRBV6-3; CDR3 protein: CASRRDPHEQYF; CDR3 DNA: TGTGCCAGCAGGCGGGATCCCCACGAGCAGTACTTC
clone size: few; J gene: TRBJ2-5; D gene: NA; V gene: TRBV3-1; CDR3 protein: CASSQESLDQETQYF; CDR3 DNA: TGTGCCAGCAGCCAAGAGTCCCTAGACCAAGAGACCCAGTACTTC
clone size: few; J gene: TRBJ2-4; D gene: TRBD1; V gene: TRBV9; CDR3 protein: CASSVGDRGRNIQYF; CDR3 DNA: TGTGCCAGCAGCGTAGGTGACAGGGGAAGGAACATTCAGTACTTC
clone size: many; J gene: TRBJ2-5; D gene: TRBD2; V gene: TRBV11-2; CDR3 protein: CASSLSTSGGQETQYF; CDR3 DNA: TGTGCCAGCAGCTTGTCGACTAGCGGGGGACAAGAGACCCAGTACTTC
clone size: few; J gene: TRBJ1-2; D gene: TRBD1; V gene: TRBV20-1; CDR3 protein: CSASAGTGGAGYGYTF; CDR3 DNA: TGCAGTGCTAGCGCCGGGACAGGGGGCGCCGGCTATGGCTACACCTTC
clone size: many; J gene: TRBJ2-7; D gene: TRBD1; V gene: TRBV2; CDR3 protein: CASRQPGQRTYEQYF; CDR3 DNA: TGTGCCAGCAGACAACCGGGACAGCGGACCTACGAGCAGTACTTC
clone size: NA; J gene: TRBJ2-1; D gene: TRBD2; V gene: TRBV9; CDR3 protein: CASSKLAGDEGFF; CDR3 DNA: TGTGCCAGCAGTAAACTAGCGGGAGACGAAGGGTTCTTC
clone size: NA; J gene: TRBJ1-4; D gene: NA; V gene: TRBV4-1; CDR3 protein: CASSHRDPGDEKLFF; CDR3 DNA: TGCGCCAGCAGCCACCGGGACCCTGGGGATGAAAAACTGTTTTTT
clone size: few; J gene: TRBJ2-4; D gene: NA; V gene: TRBV4-2; CDR3 protein: CASSQSSVVGESQYF; CDR3 DNA: TGTGCCAGCAGCCAGTCCAGTGTGGTAGGAGAGTCCCAGTACTTC
clone size: few; J gene: TRBJ1-1; D gene: NA; V gene: TRBV12-5; CDR3 protein: CASRGGRKGAFF; CDR3 DNA: TGTGCTAGCCGGGGGGGCCGTAAGGGGGCTTTCTTT
clone size: many; J gene: TRBJ2-7; D gene: TRBD2; V gene: TRBV6-5; CDR3 protein: CASSYGGGRADEQYF; CDR3 DNA: TGTGCCAGCAGTTACGGCGGCGGGAGGGCGGACGAGCAGTACTTC
clone size: few; J gene: TRBJ2-5; D gene: TRBD1; V gene: TRBV14; CDR3 protein: CASSQNNRGVVGETQYF; CDR3 DNA: TGTGCCAGCAGTCAAAACAACAGGGGTGTGGTCGGGGAGACCCAGTACTTC
clone size: few; J gene: TRBJ2-7; D gene: NA; V gene: TRBV5-1; CDR3 protein: CASSVELNYEQYF; CDR3 DNA: TGCGCCAGCTCGGTAGAGCTCAACTACGAGCAGTACTTC
clone size: NA; J gene: TRBJ1-2; D gene: TRBD1; V gene: TRBV20-1; CDR3 protein: CSATDRERECYTF; CDR3 DNA: TGCAGTGCTACCGACAGGGAGAGGGAGTGCTACACCTTC
clone size: many; J gene: TRBJ2-7; D gene: TRBD1; V gene: TRBV12-3/TRBV12-4; CDR3 protein: CASSRQRQGSYEQYF; CDR3 DNA: TGTGCCAGCAGTCGACAGCGACAGGGATCCTACGAGCAGTACTTC
clone size: many; J gene: TRBJ1-1; D gene: TRBD1; V gene: TRBV29-1; CDR3 protein: CSVEGQPNTEAFF; CDR3 DNA: TGCAGCGTAGAGGGACAGCCGAACACTGAAGCTTTCTTT
clone size: many; J gene: TRBJ2-5; D gene: NA; V gene: TRBV7-6; CDR3 protein: CASSWKVQETQYF; CDR3 DNA: TGTGCCAGCAGTTGGAAGGTTCAAGAGACCCAGTACTTC
clone size: few; J gene: TRBJ2-3; D gene: NA; V gene: TRBV6-5; CDR3 protein: CASSYSATTDTQYF; CDR3 DNA: TGTGCCAGCAGTTACTCGGCTACCACAGATACGCAGTATTTT
clone size: NA; J gene: TRBJ1-2; D gene: NA; V gene: TRBV3-1; CDR3 protein: CASSQESDYGYTF; CDR3 DNA: TGTGCCAGCAGCCAAGAATCTGACTATGGCTACACCTTC
clone size: NA; J gene: TRBJ2-7; D gene: NA; V gene: TRBV28; CDR3 protein: CASSREGGPYEQYF; CDR3 DNA: TGTGCCAGCAGTCGAGAGGGGGGACCTTACGAGCAGTACTTC
clone size: many; J gene: TRBJ1-5; D gene: NA; V gene: TRBV12-3/TRBV12-4; CDR3 protein: CASSFLNQPQHF; CDR3 DNA: TGTGCCAGCAGTTTCTTGAATCAGCCCCAGCATTTT
clone size: many; J gene: TRBJ2-3; D gene: TRBD2; V gene: TRBV7-3; CDR3 protein: CASSATSGGLDTQYF; CDR3 DNA: TGTGCCAGCAGCGCGACTAGCGGGGGGTTAGATACGCAGTATTTT
clone size: few; J gene: TRBJ2-5; D gene: NA; V gene: TRBV19; CDR3 protein: CASSSPRPLGVETQYF; CDR3 DNA: TGTGCCAGTAGTAGCCCCCGTCCACTTGGCGTTGAGACCCAGTACTTC
clone size: few; J gene: TRBJ1-4; D gene: NA; V gene: TRBV29-1; CDR3 protein: CSVGIYSAADEKLFF; CDR3 DNA: TGCAGCGTTGGGATATACAGTGCCGCGGATGAAAAACTGTTTTTT
clone size: NA; J gene: TRBJ1-3; D gene: NA; V gene: TRBV27; CDR3 protein: CASSSGTGGNTMYF; CDR3 DNA: TGTGCCAGCAGTTCCGGGACTGGAGGAAACACCATGTATTTT
clone size: NA; J gene: TRBJ2-5; D gene: NA; V gene: TRBV21-1; CDR3 protein: CASSSDRRGETQYF; CDR3 DNA: TGTGCCAGCAGCAGTGATAGGAGGGGAGAGACCCAGTACTTC
clone size: NA; J gene: TRBJ2-7; D gene: NA; V gene: TRBV6-6; CDR3 protein: CASSWQLGETYEQYF; CDR3 DNA: TGTGCCAGCAGTTGGCAACTAGGAGAAACCTACGAGCAGTACTTC
clone size: NA; J gene: TRBJ2-7; D gene: TRBD2; V gene: TRBV7-9; CDR3 protein: CASSSPGGRNSYEQYF; CDR3 DNA: TGTGCCAGCAGCTCCCCGGGCGGGAGGAACTCCTACGAGCAGTACTTC
clone size: NA; J gene: TRBJ2-7; D gene: NA; V gene: TRBV3-1; CDR3 protein: CASSQDPAGSTEQYF; CDR3 DNA: TGTGCCAGCAGCCAAGACCCAGCGGGTTCTACCGAGCAGTACTTC
clone size: NA; J gene: TRBJ2-1; D gene: TRBD2; V gene: TRBV6-6; CDR3 protein: CASTNGAGAPLNEQFF; CDR3 DNA: TGTGCCAGCACCAACGGGGCGGGAGCTCCTCTAAATGAGCAGTTCTTC
clone size: few; J gene: TRBJ1-6; D gene: NA; V gene: TRBV12-3/TRBV12-4; CDR3 protein: CASSLFGNSPPHF; CDR3 DNA: TGTGCCAGCAGTTTATTCGGCAATTCACCCCCCCACTTT
clone size: NA; J gene: TRBJ2-1; D gene: NA; V gene: TRBV28; CDR3 protein: CASSHDTGSTYNEQFF; CDR3 DNA: TGTGCCAGCAGCCACGATACGGGCAGCACCTACAATGAGCAGTTCTTC
clone size: NA; J gene: TRBJ2-5; D gene: TRBD1; V gene: TRBV12-5; CDR3 protein: CASGQDRGQIKETQYF; CDR3 DNA: TGTGCTAGTGGTCAAGACAGGGGTCAAATCAAAGAGACCCAGTACTTC
clone size: NA; J gene: TRBJ2-6; D gene: TRBD1; V gene: TRBV11-2; CDR3 protein: CASSRTGDVSGANVLTF; CDR3 DNA: TGTGCCAGCAGCCGGACAGGGGACGTCTCTGGGGCCAACGTCCTGACTTTC
clone size: few; J gene: TRBJ2-7; D gene: NA; V gene: TRBV4-1; CDR3 protein: CASSQGGLGIPYEQYF; CDR3 DNA: TGCGCCAGCAGCCAAGGGGGACTGGGGATCCCCTACGAGCAGTACTTC
clone size: NA; J gene: TRBJ2-1; D gene: NA; V gene: TRBV2; CDR3 protein: CASSGPGSRLSSYNEQFF; CDR3 DNA: TGTGCCAGCAGTGGACCAGGGTCCCGACTTAGCTCCTACAATGAGCAGTTCTTC
clone size: NA; J gene: TRBJ2-5; D gene: TRBD1; V gene: TRBV19; CDR3 protein: CASKVPGQGQTQYF; CDR3 DNA: TGTGCCAGTAAGGTCCCGGGACAGGGCCAGACCCAGTACTTC
clone size: NA; J gene: TRBJ2-7; D gene: NA; V gene: TRBV5-1; CDR3 protein: CATKDGNSDSYEQYF; CDR3 DNA: TGCGCCACCAAAGATGGTAATAGCGACTCCTACGAGCAGTACTTC
clone size: NA; J gene: TRBJ1-6; D gene: NA; V gene: TRBV20-1; CDR3 protein: CSAREWAVYNSPLHF; CDR3 DNA: TGCAGTGCTAGAGAGTGGGCAGTCTATAATTCACCCCTCCACTTT
clone size: NA; J gene: TRBJ2-1; D gene: NA; V gene: TRBV7-2; CDR3 protein: CASSSGPLNEQFF; CDR3 DNA: TGTGCCAGCAGCTCCGGACCTCTCAATGAGCAGTTCTTC
clone size: few; J gene: TRBJ2-1; D gene: TRBD2; V gene: TRBV9; CDR3 protein: CASSVQPTSGRGEQFF; CDR3 DNA: TGTGCCAGCAGCGTGCAACCGACTAGCGGGCGTGGGGAGCAGTTCTTC
clone size: many; J gene: TRBJ2-7; D gene: NA; V gene: TRBV12-3/TRBV12-4; CDR3 protein: CASSLSGISGEEQYF; CDR3 DNA: TGTGCCAGCAGTTTGTCTGGGATCTCGGGGGAAGAGCAGTACTTC
clone size: NA; J gene: TRBJ2-7; D gene: NA; V gene: TRBV12-3/TRBV12-4; CDR3 protein: CASSSPDYFSYEQYF; CDR3 DNA: TGTGCCAGCAGTTCACCTGACTATTTCTCCTACGAGCAGTACTTC
clone size: few; J gene: TRBJ2-5; D gene: NA; V gene: TRBV19; CDR3 protein: CASSMGTLGGRGAISETQYF; CDR3 DNA: TGTGCCAGTAGTATGGGGACTTTGGGCGGCCGTGGAGCTATTTCGGAGACCCAGTACTTC
clone size: NA; J gene: TRBJ2-1; D gene: NA; V gene: TRBV5-5; CDR3 protein: CASSPRLIGDEQFF; CDR3 DNA: TGTGCCAGCAGCCCACGGTTAATTGGGGATGAGCAGTTCTTC
clone size: NA; J gene: TRBJ1-1; D gene: TRBD1; V gene: TRBV28; CDR3 protein: CASSVTGTAAFF; CDR3 DNA: TGTGCCAGCAGCGTCACCGGGACAGCGGCTTTCTTT
clone size: NA; J gene: TRBJ2-3; D gene: TRBD1; V gene: TRBV10-3; CDR3 protein: CAISGGTGSNTQYF; CDR3 DNA: TGTGCCATCAGTGGGGGGACAGGGTCCAATACGCAGTATTTT
clone size: few; J gene: TRBJ2-7; D gene: TRBD1; V gene: TRBV2; CDR3 protein: CASSGVRDSFSYEQYF; CDR3 DNA: TGTGCCAGCAGTGGGGTTAGGGACAGCTTCTCCTACGAGCAGTACTTC